Shown below are 32 T cell receptor beta chains from a single sample sequenced in a study of shared clonotypes between healthy human individuals (dated by TCRdb to 2018 to 2020). Libraries came from the immunoSEQ multiplex PCR assay. In its TCRdb copy, this immuneACCESS table keeps in-frame sequences only and misses some clones. Where compared with another copy, unresolved V genes explain less than half of these, and the others have no known cause. This sample has about 1.1 million clones in its table, and about 80% of those were observed once. Together, the top ten hold roughly 0.83% of the sample. What was sequenced was memory CD4+ T cells from PBMCs. In light of the paper, this sample's cell subset or site label describes: CD45RA-negative fraction. These receptor sequences come from a man between 18 and 29 years old in good health. Some clones in this sample may be carry-over from other donors' samples.

V gene TRBV7-2 combines with J gene TRBJ1-1; D not resolved. Looked up from germline, CDR1 is SGHTA and CDR2 is FQGNSA. The V end lost 2 bases, the J end lost 5 bases, and 9 bases lay between the germline ends. The CDR3 covers 13 residues. The CDR3 is CASSLSPITEAFF. The CDR3 DNA sequence: TGTGCCAGCAGCTTATCCCCCATTACTGAAGCTTTCTTT.

The chain recombines TRBV10-1 with TRBJ2-1; weak D call: TRBD2 (5 bases). The CDR3 is 13 residues long. From germline, CDR1 is WNHNN and CDR2 SYGVQD (reference sequence). Trimming took off 6 bases at V and 7 bases at J, with 13 bases between the two ends. The CDR3 reads CASSRPGENEQFF. Here the CDR3 DNA reads TGCGCCAGCAGCCGCCCCGGGGAAAATGAGCAGTTCTTC.

This chain connects TRBV4-2 to TRBJ2-7, with 10 nucleotides matching TRBD1. Germline loops: CDR1 LGHNA, CDR2 YNFKEQ. The CDR3 consists of 17 residues. Trimming took 1 base from V and 2 from J; bases not matched to a gene: 8. The CDR3 nucleotides are TGTGCCAGCAGCCAAGCCCCTGGGGGACAGGGGACCTACGAGCAGTACTTC. Encoded protein: CASSQAPGGQGTYEQYF.

Turning to this clone: The sample holds other DNA sequences that translate to the same CDR3. The chain links TRBV5-1 to TRBJ1-1; no definite D call. The CDR3 consists of 15 residues. V lost 0 bases, J lost 0 bases, and 9 bases lay in between. In germline, CDR1 is SGHRS, CDR2 YFSETQ. For the CDR3, the DNA is TGCGCCAGCAGCTTGGCGACGGTAATGAACACTGAAGCTTTCTTT. This gives the protein CASSLATVMNTEAFF.

The V call is TRBV7-9, the J call TRBJ2-3, with D possibly TRBD2 on 5 matching bases. The V and J ends lost 5 bases and 2 bases respectively, with 11 bases between them. CDR1 and CDR2 (germline): SEHNR, FQNEAQ (reference sequence). This CDR3 spans 14 amino acids. CDR3: CASSPRTPTDTQYF. The CDR3 nucleotides read TGTGCCAGCAGCCCGAGGACTCCCACAGATACGCAGTATTTT.

At least ten counts were recorded for this clone. This sequence joins TRBV6-6 and TRBJ1-1, with D perhaps TRBD1 (6 bases). The CDR3 runs 13 residues. Deletions cut 5 bases from V and 1 base from J, with 8 bases between. Per germline, CDR1 MNHNY and CDR2 SVGAGI (reference sequence). The CDR3 DNA reads TGTGCCAGCAGTCAGGGGTCGAACACTGAAGCTTTCTTT. Protein: CASSQGSNTEAFF.

J is TRBJ2-2 and V is TRBV6-5; D not certain. The germline CDR1 and CDR2 sequences are MNHEY and SVGAGI. The CDR3 consists of 14 residues. Deletions cut 6 bases from V and 4 bases from J, with 12 bases between. The CDR3 DNA is TGTGCCAGCAGCTTGAGACACGTCACCGGGGAGCTGTTTTTT. Its translation: CASSLRHVTGELFF.

This rearrangement joins TRBV10-3 to TRBJ1-5; no clear D gene. The CDR3 contains 15 residues. CDR1 ENHRY and CDR2 SYGVKD come from the germline V gene. V was clipped by 0 bases and J by 6 bases, with 12 bases between them. CDR3 nucleotide sequence: TGTGCCATCAGTGAGTCTGTTTTGGGCGGTCAGCCCCAGCATTTT. This gives the protein CAISESVLGGQPQHF.

V gene TRBV7-3 combines with J gene TRBJ2-3; TRBD2 is a possible D gene (6 bases). The CDR3 extends over 16 amino acids. Trimming took 1 base from V and 0 from J, leaving 11 bases between them. Germline V lookup: CDR1 SGHTA, CDR2 FQGTGA. The CDR3 bases are TGTGCCAGCAGCTTAATGGGGGGAACGAGCACAGATACGCAGTATTTT. Its protein is CASSLMGGTSTDTQYF.

This chain uses TRBV5-4 with TRBJ2-3; no firm D call. Germline V lookup: CDR1 SGHNT, CDR2 YYREEE (reference sequence). Trimming stripped 1 base from V and 2 bases from J, with 8 bases between. The CDR3 spans 14 residues. The CDR3 region is CASSLTHSTDTQYF. Here the CDR3 DNA reads TGTGCCAGCAGCTTGACTCACTCCACAGATACGCAGTATTTT.

The CDR3 reads CASSLGLLIGNEQFF. CDR3 sequence (DNA): TGTGCCAGCAGCCTGGGACTCCTCATAGGGAATGAGCAGTTCTTC. This chain links TRBV5-8 with TRBJ2-1; D may be TRBD2 (6 bases). This CDR3 comprises 15 residues. The germline V and J ends were trimmed by 4 bases and 7 bases, with 18 bases remaining between them. Germline values: CDR1 SGHTS, CDR2 YDEGEE.

This clone has a single count. This chain uses TRBV5-1 with TRBJ2-7; 8 bases align to TRBD1. J lost 3 bases, V lost 0 bases, and 5 bases had no gene match. Germline V gene data show CDR1 as SGHRS and CDR2 as YFSETQ. There are 15 residues in the CDR3. The CDR3 DNA reads TGCGCCAGCAGCTTGGTTCAGGGACAGGACTACGAGCAGTACTTC. Its translation is CASSLVQGQDYEQYF.

The chain combines TRBV28 with TRBJ1-2; 7 positions agree with TRBD1. Germline V gene lookup returns CDR1 MDHEN and CDR2 SYDVKM. The CDR3 length is 15 residues. Trimming at V came to 4 bases and at J to 2 bases, leaving 7 bases not matched to a gene. DNA for the CDR3: TGTGCCAGCAGTTGGGTCAGGGGGAAGAACTATGGCTACACCTTC. Encoded protein: CASSWVRGKNYGYTF.

The chain combines TRBV7-9 with TRBJ2-7, with D possibly matching TRBD1 (6 bases). Germline CDR1 reads SEHNR; CDR2 reads FQNEAQ (reference sequence). This CDR3 has 14 amino acids. Trimming stripped 1 base from V and 5 bases from J, with 12 bases between. The chain's CDR3 is CASSLGTALDEQYF. The DNA of the CDR3 is TGTGCCAGCAGCTTAGGGACAGCACTCGACGAGCAGTACTTC.

This clone showed up just once. The chain combines TRBV2 with TRBJ2-6; unclear D gene. Trimming left V 10 bases short and J 0 bases short, with 13 bases between. Germline-derived CDR1 and CDR2 are SNHLY and FYNNEI. The CDR3 runs to 15 residues. As DNA, the CDR3 is TGTGCCACAACACGGATAAACTCTGGGGCCAACGTCCTGACTTTC. Its protein product is CATTRINSGANVLTF.

A note on this clone: A much larger clone differs by one base, so this may be a read error. This CDR3 is CASSLLNEQFF. As DNA, the CDR3 is TGTGCCAGCAGCTTGCTCAATGAGCAGTTCTTC. This chain joins TRBV7-3 and TRBJ2-1; no firm D call. The CDR3 has 11 residues. The V end lost 3 bases, the J end lost 6 bases, and 3 bases lay between the germline ends. Germline V CDR1 and CDR2: SGHTA, FQGTGA.

The J gene is TRBJ2-7, the V gene TRBV6-1; D is possibly TRBD1 (5 bases). The CDR3 covers 14 residues. Germline values: CDR1 MNHNS, CDR2 SASEGT. V lost 4 bases and J 4 bases, leaving 14 bases between the germline ends. This CDR3 is CASSVEDGQYEQYF. CDR3 in DNA: TGTGCCAGCAGTGTTGAGGACGGACAATACGAGCAGTACTTC.

The rearrangement links TRBV5-1 to TRBJ2-2; TRBD1 or TRBD2 may be the D gene (5 bases each). Trimming cost V 5 bases and J 6 bases, with 17 bases left between them. Germline lookup yields CDR1 SGHRS and CDR2 YFSETQ. CDR3 length equals 15 residues. The CDR3 DNA reads as TGCGCCAGCAGTTTCGGGGCCCTTGCCTCCGGGGAGCTGTTTTTT. Its translation: CASSFGALASGELFF.

The chain is built from TRBV6-1 and TRBJ2-4, with D perhaps matching TRBD1 (6 bases). Germline CDR1 is MNHNS and CDR2 is SASEGT. V gave up 3 bases and J gave up 0 bases, with 15 bases separating them. The CDR3 extends over 17 amino acids. The CDR3 is CASSDSDRFLAKNIQYF. CDR3 in DNA: TGTGCCAGCAGTGATTCGGACAGATTCTTAGCCAAAAACATTCAGTACTTC.

The V call is TRBV27, the J call TRBJ1-3; the D is unclear. The germline CDR1 and CDR2 sequences are MNHEY and SMNVEV (reference sequence). The germline V and J ends were trimmed by 5 bases and 5 bases, with 10 bases remaining between them. The CDR3 covers 13 residues. In DNA, the CDR3 is TGTGCCAGCAGTCCGGGCACTAGAAACACCATATATTTT. Translating it yields CASSPGTRNTIYF.

The chain carries TRBV7-2 and TRBJ2-7, with TRBD2 matching over 7 bases. J lost 2 bases, V lost 1 base, and 5 bases had no gene match. Germline CDR1 and CDR2: SGHTA and FQGNSA. The CDR3 is 15 amino acids. DNA of the CDR3: TGTGCCAGCAGCTTAGTGGCGGGAGAGGCCTACGAGCAGTACTTC. Translating it yields CASSLVAGEAYEQYF.

The chain is built from TRBV25-1 and TRBJ1-2; the D gene is possibly TRBD1 (5 bases). There are 15 residues in the CDR3. V was trimmed by 3 bases and J by 4 bases, leaving 15 bases between them. Looked up from germline, CDR1 is MGHDK and CDR2 is SYGVNS. The CDR3 DNA is TGTGCCAGCAGTGACGTGGGGGGTACCAGCTATGGCTACACCTTC. Its protein product is CASSDVGGTSYGYTF.

The rearrangement links TRBV4-3 to TRBJ1-2; TRBD1 is a possible D gene (6 bases). The CDR3 is 16 amino acids. Germline CDR1 LGHNA, CDR2 YSLEER. Deletions cut 2 bases from V and 2 bases from J, with 15 bases between. In DNA, the CDR3 is TGCGCCAGCAGCCAAAGGAGATCCAGGGGAAACTATGGCTACACCTTC. Its protein is CASSQRRSRGNYGYTF.

This clone occurred many times. The CDR3 sequence: CASSLAESEAFF. The CDR3 DNA sequence: TGCGCCAGCAGCTTGGCCGAAAGTGAAGCTTTCTTT. The chain has TRBV5-1 and TRBJ1-1; no clear D. CDR1 SGHRS and CDR2 YFSETQ come from the germline V gene. CDR3 size: 12 residues. Trimming shortened V by 0 bases and J by 7 bases, and 7 bases separated the two germline ends.

There are a few counts of this clone. Its ends do not fully match the called genes, so a read error is possible. The V call is TRBV9, the J call TRBJ1-3; D remains unclear. The CDR3 length is 13 residues. Germline CDR1 reads SGDLS; CDR2 reads YYNGEE. CDR3 DNA sequence: TGTGCCAGTAGACCTTTGCCACCTCGGCCAGCGAGTTTT. Its protein product is CASRPLPPRPASF. Filled out from reference TRBV9 and TRBJ1-3, the complete variable domain reads DSGVTQTPKHLITATGQRVTLRCSPRSGDLSVYWYQQSLDQGLQFLIQYYNGEERAKGNILERFSAQQFPDLHSELNLSSLELGDSALYFCASRPLPPRPASFGEGSWLTVV.

The rearrangement links TRBV7-9 to TRBJ2-5, with TRBD2 matching over 8 bases. Germline V lookup: CDR1 SEHNR, CDR2 FQNEAQ (reference sequence). The CDR3 spans 14 residues. The V segment lost 5 bases and the J segment 8 bases; nucleotides outside the gene matches: 10. CDR3 coding DNA: TGTGCCAGCAGCCCCAGGACTAGCTCTTTTACCCAGTACTTC. It codes for CASSPRTSSFTQYF. Using reference TRBV7-9 and TRBJ2-5 for the parts outside the CDR3, the full variable domain is DTGVSQNPRHKITKRGQNVTFRCDPISEHNRLYWYRQTLGQGPEFLTYFQNEAQLEKSRLLSDRFSAERPKGSFSTLEIQRTEQGDSAMYLCASSPRTSSFTQYFGPGTRLLVL.

This clone was seen repeatedly, ten times or more. V is TRBV7-9 and J is TRBJ1-2; D unclear. Germline V gene sequence: CDR1 SEHNR, CDR2 FQNEAQ (reference sequence). The CDR3 totals 11 residues. The V and J ends lost 4 bases and 7 bases respectively, with 7 bases between them. CDR3 loop: CASSSRAGYTF. As DNA, the CDR3 is TGTGCCAGCAGCTCTAGGGCTGGCTACACCTTC.

The CDR3 DNA reads TGTGCCAGCAGTTTCGGTCTGGGGCCCTACGAGCAGTACTTC. Translated: CASSFGLGPYEQYF. This rearrangement joins TRBV28 to TRBJ2-7; maybe TRBD1 (5 bases). Trimming took off 3 bases at V and 2 bases at J, with 11 bases between the two ends. In germline, CDR1 is MDHEN, CDR2 SYDVKM. The CDR3 has 14 amino acids.

The chain recombines TRBV19 with TRBJ2-7, with TRBD2 matching over 13 bases. The V and J ends lost 3 bases and 1 base, in that order; junction bases with no gene match: 9. Germline V lookup: CDR1 LNHDA, CDR2 SQIVND (reference sequence). The CDR3 contains 18 residues. CDR3 residues: CASSIPGLAGEVSYEQYF. Written as DNA, the CDR3 is TGTGCCAGTAGTATCCCCGGACTAGCGGGAGAAGTTTCCTACGAGCAGTACTTC.

This chain connects TRBV19 to TRBJ1-1; D is uncertain. From germline, CDR1 is LNHDA and CDR2 SQIVND (reference sequence). This CDR3 comprises 10 residues. V was shortened by 4 bases and J by 11 bases, with 8 bases between the two germline ends. CDR3 region: CASSRRRAFF. The CDR3, as DNA: TGTGCCAGTAGTAGACGTCGGGCTTTCTTT.

As regards this clone: This sample includes further DNA sequences coding for the same CDR3. This chain uses TRBV5-1 with TRBJ1-2; D is ambiguous. Trimming left V 0 bases short and J 0 bases short, with 6 bases between. Germline lookup yields CDR1 SGHRS and CDR2 YFSETQ. This CDR3 spans 14 amino acids. The CDR3 loop reads CASSLGAANYGYTF. CDR3 DNA sequence: TGCGCCAGCAGCTTGGGGGCGGCTAACTATGGCTACACCTTC.

The chain couples TRBV5-1 to TRBJ2-6, with D unresolved. Trimming took off 2 bases at V and 0 bases at J, with 12 bases between the two ends. Germline CDR1 and CDR2: SGHRS and YFSETQ. CDR3 length equals 17 residues. Written as DNA, the CDR3 is TGCGCCAGCAGCTTCCGGCAGTACAACTCTGGGGCCAACGTCCTGACTTTC. Its translation is CASSFRQYNSGANVLTF.